The rows below give T cell receptor beta chains drawn from one sample of a study of blood T cell repertoires in COVID-19. Generated by immunoSEQ multiplex PCR, the TCRdb table keeps only in-frame clones and is missing some. The sample lists 200,000 to 250,000 clones, over 80% occurring once. Sequencing used PBMCs or T cells enriched from blood (not recorded which). These receptors all come from a young man with acute COVID-19. CDR3s include the opening cysteine and the closing phenylalanine or tryptophan. The order of the fields is clone size, D gene, V gene, J gene, CDR3 DNA, CDR3 protein. D genes are given only for firm matches. Size values are once, few and many counts, or a class for expanded clones, and some rows have none.

NA	NA	TRBV27	TRBJ1-1	TGTGCCAGCAGTTTTTTAGACAGCAACACTGAAGCTTTCTTT	CASSFLDSNTEAFF
NA	TRBD2	TRBV4-1	TRBJ2-3	TGCGCCAGCAGCCAAGGTTCTAGCGGGGGCTACACAGATACGCAGTATTTT	CASSQGSSGGYTDTQYF
NA	NA	TRBV27	TRBJ2-1	TGTGCCAGTTCCCCCGAGCCTAGGCCCTCCTACAATGAGCAGTTCTTC	CASSPEPRPSYNEQFF
NA	NA	TRBV29-1	TRBJ2-7	TGCAGCGTTGAACGGGCCTACGAGCAGTACTTC	CSVERAYEQYF
NA	NA	TRBV29-1	TRBJ1-2	TGCAGCGTACAATTCCGGGGCTATGGCTACACCTTC	CSVQFRGYGYTF
few	NA	TRBV5-6	TRBJ1-6	TGTGCCAGCAGCTTATTCCAGGGAAGGGGTTCACCCCTCCACTTT	CASSLFQGRGSPLHF
NA	NA	TRBV24-1	TRBJ1-2	TGTGCCACCAGTGCCGAGGGCCGGAGCTATGGCTACACCTTC	CATSAEGRSYGYTF
NA	TRBD2	TRBV5-1	TRBJ2-1	TGCGCCAGCACGAGGCGGGAGGGATTATTTGGGGATGAGCAGTTCTTC	CASTRREGLFGDEQFF
NA	NA	TRBV30	TRBJ2-1	TGTGCCTGGAGTACCAATAGTCTTGATGAGCAGTTCTTC	CAWSTNSLDEQFF
NA	NA	TRBV19	TRBJ1-1	TGTGCCAGTACCATGGGGGGGAACACTGAAGCTTTCTTT	CASTMGGNTEAFF
NA	TRBD2	TRBV2	TRBJ2-7	TGTGCCAGCAGGGAAATGACTAGCGGGTCCTTCGAGCAGTACTTC	CASREMTSGSFEQYF
NA	NA	TRBV30	TRBJ2-6	TGTGCCTGGAGTGTTCAGGGGAATGGGGCCAACGTCCTGACTTTC	CAWSVQGNGANVLTF
NA	NA	TRBV28	TRBJ1-5	TGTGCCAGCAGTTTATCCGGTTCCTATAGCAATCAGCCCCAGCATTTT	CASSLSGSYSNQPQHF
NA	TRBD2	TRBV7-3	TRBJ2-3	TGTGCCAGCAGCTTAACTTCGAGTGTTAGCGGGGAGGCCGATACGCAGTATTTT	CASSLTSSVSGEADTQYF
NA	NA	TRBV27	TRBJ2-2	TGTGCCAGCAGGGGTAGCGGTTACACCGGGGAGCTGTTTTTT	CASRGSGYTGELFF
NA	NA	TRBV7-3	TRBJ2-3	TGTGCCAGCAGCCCTGACGGGAGTTTAGATACGCAGTATTTT	CASSPDGSLDTQYF
few	TRBD2	TRBV7-2	TRBJ2-3	TGTGCCAGCAGCTTAGGACTAGCGGGTTACCTTAGGGGGACAGATACGCAGTATTTT	CASSLGLAGYLRGTDTQYF
NA	TRBD1	TRBV7-2	TRBJ2-1	TGTGCCAGCAGCTTAGTGGGACAGCCTTTCTACAATGAGCAGTTCTTC	CASSLVGQPFYNEQFF
few	NA	TRBV5-1	TRBJ1-1	TGCGCCAGCAGCTTGGAGGCGGTGAACACTGAAGCTTTCTTT	CASSLEAVNTEAFF
NA	TRBD2	TRBV27	TRBJ2-2	TGTGCCAGCAGTTTGACTAGCGGTTGGACCGGGGAGCTGTTTTTT	CASSLTSGWTGELFF
NA	NA	TRBV3-1/TRBV3-2	TRBJ2-3	TGTGCCAGCAGCCAGAGCGTTTCAGATACGCAGTATTTT	CASSQSVSDTQYF
NA	TRBD2	TRBV19	TRBJ2-1	TGTGCCAGTAGTGCGGCGGGAGGGGTCGATGAGCAGTTCTTC	CASSAAGGVDEQFF
NA	TRBD1	TRBV28	TRBJ2-1	TGTGCCAGCAGTTTACTCCGGGACAGCTACAATGAGCAGTTCTTC	CASSLLRDSYNEQFF
few	TRBD1	TRBV19	TRBJ2-6	TGTGCCAGTAATCCGACAGGGGAATCTGGGGCCAACGTCCTGACTTTC	CASNPTGESGANVLTF
NA	TRBD1	TRBV2	TRBJ1-1	TGTGCCAGCCAGCAGGGGGCAAATGCTGAAGCTTTCTTT	CASQQGANAEAFF
NA	NA	TRBV3-1/TRBV3-2	TRBJ2-4	TGTGCCAGCAGCCAAGCGGGGAACATTCAGTACTTC	CASSQAGNIQYF
NA	NA	TRBV14	TRBJ2-3	TGTGCCAGCAGACCTAGCGGAGGGGGTGATACGCAGTATTTT	CASRPSGGGDTQYF
NA	TRBD2	TRBV27	TRBJ2-3	TGTGCCAGCAGTTCCCCGACTAGCGGCACAGATACGCAGTATTTT	CASSSPTSGTDTQYF